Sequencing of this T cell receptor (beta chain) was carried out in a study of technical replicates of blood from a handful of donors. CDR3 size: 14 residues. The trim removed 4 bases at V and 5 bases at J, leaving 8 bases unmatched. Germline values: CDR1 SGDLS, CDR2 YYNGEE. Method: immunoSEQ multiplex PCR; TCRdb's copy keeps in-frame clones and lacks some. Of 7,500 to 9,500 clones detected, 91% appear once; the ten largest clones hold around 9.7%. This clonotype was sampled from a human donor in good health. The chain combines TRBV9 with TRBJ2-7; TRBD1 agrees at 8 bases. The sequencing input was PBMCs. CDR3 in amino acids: CASSPGGTGNEQYF. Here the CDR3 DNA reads TGTGCCAGCAGCCCAGGTGGGACAGGCAACGAGCAGTACTTC.